The sequence of this TCR beta chain was determined in a study of cytomegalovirus exposure and HLA in healthy donors. Study-wide results and caveats: As confirmed in vitro, a few CMV-associated chains were specific for CMV antigens.

This clone occurred a few times. What it binds is unknown. The PCR used 60 Vbeta and 13 Jbeta primers. This table comes from immunoSEQ multiplex PCR, and its TCRdb copy is limited to in-frame clones, with some not included. The profile shows tens of thousands of clones, 65% to 75% of them singletons. The receptor's source is a young man in good health and CMV-seronegative. Material for sequencing was PBMCs.

The chain's CDR3 is CSVGPGQNEKLFF. As DNA, the CDR3 is TGCAGCGTGGGACCGGGACAGAATGAAAAACTGTTTTTT. The rearrangement joins TRBV29-1 to TRBJ1-4, with TRBD1 identical over 7 bases. Germline V gives CDR1 SQVTM, CDR2 ANQGSEA. CDR3 length: 13 residues. With V trimmed by 6 bases and J by 5 bases, 6 bases remained unmatched.